This is a list of T cell receptor beta chains from one sample in a study of the immune and genomic landscape of osteosarcoma. Repertoires were generated with immunoSEQ multiplex PCR, while TCRdb's copy carries only in-frame clones and drops some. This sample has about 4,600 clones, with 77% found just once. Source material: osteosarcoma tumor tissue from the lung. The receptor set was obtained from a human donor with osteosarcoma. CDR3s include the opening cysteine and the closing phenylalanine or tryptophan. D genes are given only for firm matches. Clone size is not always given. Where it is, it says once, few, many or a class for expanded clones.

DNA: TGTGCCAGCTCCCGCGGGACAGGTGATGGGGGCACTGAAGCTTTCTTT; CDR3: CASSRGTGDGGTEAFF; D: TRBD1; J: TRBJ1-1; V: TRBV18; size: .
DNA: TGTGCCAGCGGTAGCGGGAGCGGGGACGAGCAGTACTTC; CDR3: CASGSGSGDEQYF; D: TRBD2; J: TRBJ2-7; V: TRBV27; size: .
DNA: TGTGCCAGCTCACCAGAACGGGCGGGAGCGTATATTGAGCAGTTCTTC; CDR3: CASSPERAGAYIEQFF; D: TRBD2; J: TRBJ2-1; V: TRBV18; size: .
DNA: TGTGCCAGCAGCAAAGGCGTTCGTGACAGGGGGCCAGATACGCAGTATTTT; CDR3: CASSKGVRDRGPDTQYF; D: .; J: TRBJ2-3; V: TRBV21-1; size: .
DNA: TGTGCCAGCAGCTTTGAAGCTCCCGAACTCGCGACGATTAGCGGGAGAGAGACCCAGTACTTC; CDR3: CASSFEAPELATISGRETQYF; D: .; J: TRBJ2-5; V: TRBV12-1; size: .
DNA: TGTGCCAGCAGGGCCCCAGGTTTAGCCAAAAACATTCAGTACTTC; CDR3: CASRAPGLAKNIQYF; D: .; J: TRBJ2-4; V: TRBV11-2; size: .
DNA: TGTGCCAGCAGCCTCCAGGGTTTGGCGGGGACCCAGTACTTC; CDR3: CASSLQGLAGTQYF; D: .; J: TRBJ2-5; V: TRBV7-3; size: .
DNA: TGTGCCAGCAGCGGGACAGGAAAGGACTATGGCTACACCTTC; CDR3: CASSGTGKDYGYTF; D: TRBD1; J: TRBJ1-2; V: TRBV4-2; size: .
DNA: TGTGCCAGCAGTGAAGGTTCCTCTTTATATGGCTACACCTTC; CDR3: CASSEGSSLYGYTF; D: .; J: TRBJ1-2; V: TRBV6-1; size: .
DNA: TGTGCCAGCAGCCCCCTGCTAGCGGGAACCTACGAGCAGTACTTC; CDR3: CASSPLLAGTYEQYF; D: TRBD2; J: TRBJ2-7; V: TRBV7-2; size: .
DNA: TGTGCCAGCAGCACCGCTAGACACCCCGGAAAAGGGGGAGATACGCAGTATTTT; CDR3: CASSTARHPGKGGDTQYF; D: .; J: TRBJ2-3; V: TRBV9; size: .
DNA: TGTGCCAGCAGCTTAGGGGGGCGGGACCTAGACCAGTACTTC; CDR3: CASSLGGRDLDQYF; D: .; J: TRBJ2-7; V: TRBV7-2; size: .
DNA: TGTGCCAGCTCACCTCCAATTGGACAGGGGGGCCAAGAGACCCAGTACTTC; CDR3: CASSPPIGQGGQETQYF; D: TRBD1; J: TRBJ2-5; V: TRBV18; size: .
DNA: TGTGCCAGCAGCTCCCGGGGGGGGGCTAGCGGGAGTAACCAAGAGACCCAGTACTTC; CDR3: CASSSRGGASGSNQETQYF; D: TRBD2; J: TRBJ2-5; V: TRBV7-8; size: .
DNA: TGTGCCACCACCCGCACCTACGAGCAGTACTTC; CDR3: CATTRTYEQYF; D: .; J: TRBJ2-7; V: TRBV6-1; size: once
DNA: TGTGCCAGCAGCTTAAACGCGGGAGTGGGTGAGCAGTTCTTC; CDR3: CASSLNAGVGEQFF; D: TRBD2; J: TRBJ2-1; V: TRBV11-2; size: .
DNA: TGTGCCAGCAGCCCGGAGACAGGGGGCTGGTACGAGCAGTACTTC; CDR3: CASSPETGGWYEQYF; D: TRBD1; J: TRBJ2-7; V: TRBV5-5; size: .
DNA: TGTGCCAGCAGCTTGGCGGTTGGTGGGGAAGAGACCCAGTACTTC; CDR3: CASSLAVGGEETQYF; D: .; J: TRBJ2-5; V: TRBV5-4; size: .
DNA: TGTGCTAGTGGTTTGGTAGTTCGGGGCGGGGAGCTGTTTTTT; CDR3: CASGLVVRGGELFF; D: .; J: TRBJ2-2; V: TRBV12-5; size: .
DNA: TGTGCCAGCAGCTTGGCCGTTTCTGGTTTAGCTAACTATGGCTACACCTTC; CDR3: CASSLAVSGLANYGYTF; D: .; J: TRBJ1-2; V: TRBV5-4; size: once
DNA: TGTGCCAGCAGCCAAGCACAGGGGTCCTATAACTATGGCTACACCTTC; CDR3: CASSQAQGSYNYGYTF; D: TRBD1; J: TRBJ1-2; V: TRBV7-9; size: few
DNA: TGTGCCAGCAGCGCCCCGCAGGGGCCCCAAGAGACCCAGTACTTC; CDR3: CASSAPQGPQETQYF; D: .; J: TRBJ2-5; V: TRBV25-1; size: .